This entry concerns a single TCR beta chain. The antigen is not known. Tagging with unique molecular identifiers was applied to individual cDNA molecules. TCRdb reprocessed the 5' RACE reads with MiXCR, giving one entry per CDR3 protein. The table records over 70,000 distinct CDR3 sequences, approximately 14% of them present only once. This entry is derived from a study of early T cells in non-severe SARS-CoV-2 infection. Background on the study: Bulk RNA taken from unsorted whole blood was sequenced, leaving chains unpaired. Findings of the study overall: CD4 and private specificities were missed by VDJdb matching, which favored anti-spike CD8 responses.

The CDR3 is 15 amino acids. The V end lost 5 bases, the J end lost 0 bases, and 14 bases lay between the germline ends. Germline CDR1 is SGHVS and CDR2 is FQNEAQ. Sequenced sample: whole blood. This rearrangement joins TRBV7-8 to TRBJ2-7, with D maybe TRBD1 (6 bases). This sequence was found in an adult who was a healthcare worker with PCR-confirmed SARS-CoV-2 infection or an uninfected control (not recorded which). CDR3 amino acids: CASSMNRVSSYEQYF. The CDR3, as DNA: TGTGCCAGCAGCATGAACAGGGTTAGCTCCTACGAGCAGTACTTC.